This T cell receptor beta chain was recorded in a study of T cells in localized non-small cell lung cancer. The germline V and J ends were trimmed by 6 bases and 2 bases, with 14 bases remaining between them. Germline V gene data show CDR1 as MNHEY and CDR2 as SVGAGI. This CDR3 comprises 14 residues. Clones were sequenced by immunoSEQ multiplex PCR, and TCRdb holds only the in-frame ones, with some missing. This table has 30,000 to 45,000 clones, 87% appearing once. The chain joins TRBV6-5 to TRBJ2-7, with D possibly TRBD2 on 5 matching bases. The clonotype originates from a woman between 35 and 75 years old with stage I lung adenocarcinoma. Specimen: peripheral blood, collected before any cancer treatment. CDR3 loop: CASSPWERAYEQYF. The CDR3 DNA reads as TGTGCCAGCAGCCCCTGGGAGAGGGCCTACGAGCAGTACTTC.